The 2 T cell receptor beta chains in this list originate from one sample, sequenced in a study of blood T cell repertoires in COVID-19. The method was immunoSEQ multiplex PCR; TCRdb's version includes in-frame clones alone and lacks a portion of them. The sample has 56,000 or so clones; 70% to 90% are singletons. The sequenced material came from peripheral blood. The source is an elderly woman with active COVID-19.

V is TRBV5-1 and J is TRBJ1-4; D perhaps matches TRBD1 (5 bases). The CDR3 has 13 amino acids. Germline V gene sequence: CDR1 SGHRS, CDR2 YFSETQ. Trimming pared 4 bases from V and 3 bases from J, leaving 7 bases between. As DNA, the CDR3 is TGCGCCAGCAGCAAACAGGCTAATGAAAAACTGTTTTTT. Protein sequence: CASSKQANEKLFF.

The J gene is TRBJ1-5, the V gene TRBV3-1 (or the pseudogene TRBV3-2), with TRBD1 as a possible D gene (6 bases). This CDR3 has 15 residues. V was trimmed by 5 bases and J by 0 bases, leaving 11 bases between them. Germline V gene sequence: CDR1 LGHDT, CDR2 YNNKEL (reference sequence). The CDR3 sequence: CASSSQGNSNQPQHF. CDR3 in DNA: TGTGCCAGCAGCTCTCAGGGGAATAGCAATCAGCCCCAGCATTTT.